This T cell receptor (beta chain) was found in a study of neurological immune-mediated disorders. Study-wide results and caveats: One related-CDR3 cluster, found by phylogenetic grouping, held repertoires of 18 of 34 multiple sclerosis patients and is a possible signature.

CDR1 DFQATT and CDR2 SNEGSKA come from the germline V gene (reference sequence). CDR3 length: 12 amino acids. Deletions cut 4 bases from V and 1 base from J, with 8 bases between. The output of every sequencing run exceeded 170 million TCR-beta sequences, derived from 15-18 subjects. TCRdb recomputed calls from the 5' RACE reads with MiXCR, one row per CDR3 protein. The sample includes tens of thousands of distinct CDR3 sequences, 4% to 5.5% seen only once; the top ten take around 6%. The table lists this clonotype with many counts. The antigen remains unidentified. The clonotype was recovered from a woman aged 55 to 70 with multiple sclerosis. V usage is TRBV20-1 and J usage is TRBJ2-7; maybe TRBD1 (6 bases). Material for sequencing was PBMCs. CDR3 bases: TGCAGTGCTATCGACAGGTCCTACGAGCAGTACTTC. Protein sequence: CSAIDRSYEQYF.